The source of this T cell receptor beta chain is a study of cytomegalovirus exposure and HLA in healthy donors. With 2 bases clipped from V and 6 bases from J, the junction kept 3 bases outside the gene matches. The CDR3 contains 13 residues. The germline V gene has CDR1 LNHNV and CDR2 YYDKDF (reference sequence). General observations from the study: Sequencing likely caused a cluster of highly shared sequence variants. Later analysis identified about 15,000 TCR beta sequences associated with HLA alleles, using a false discovery rate threshold of 0.05. In a later analysis, HLA-associated beta chains showed higher expansion and lower generation probabilities than comparable chains.

This PCR relied on a set of 60 Vbeta primers and 13 Jbeta primers. Per the study methods: There were tens of millions of unique TCR beta chains by a later count, and 10 million to 12 million of them were shared. Data came from immunoSEQ multiplex PCR; TCRdb stores just in-frame clones and leaves some out. D and trimming come from the DNA, and the V and J calls and clone size come from that table. Among under 200,000 clones, over 70% were seen once, and the ten largest hold about 0.5%. On this clone: Its antigen is unknown.

The chain recombines TRBV15 with TRBJ2-7; 8 bases are shared with TRBD1. Sequencing was done on a sample of PBMCs. The clonotype originates from a woman aged 50 to 65 in good health and CMV-seronegative. The CDR3 DNA reads as TGTGCCACCAGCAGACAGGGGGCGCTCGAGCAGTACTTC. The encoded protein is CATSRQGALEQYF.